This note documents a single TCR beta chain sequence. Its antigen remains unidentified. Base quality data are lacking; no much larger clone is found one base away. This specimen comes from a study of blood T cell repertoires in COVID-19 (dated by TCRdb to 2020 to 2022). Regarding the research as a whole: Samples from collaborators originated in the United States, Italy and Spain and spanned both the acute and convalescent phases of COVID-19. The prospective study material was composed of cDNA or gDNA derived from T cells, B-cell-depleted T cells, or PBMCs. Subjects who had been exposed to COVID-19, were actively infected with it, or had recovered from it provided the deeply sampled blood TCRbeta repertoires that made up the dataset. A freely available public database, intended as a resource for researchers studying the immune response to SARS-CoV-2, is where the repertoires were released. The samples were drawn from two sources: the first 160 participants of the ongoing ImmuneRACE study, and 1,000 to 1,500 subjects contributed by 6 global collaborators. A de-identified subject ID, COVID-19 status, age in years and sex were almost always included in the sample metadata. Where HLA class I and class II types were available, the types were taken from metadata supplied by the sample provider, not from assay-based typing. The research as a whole found: How much clinical and demographic metadata was included differed by source and by participant, and the metadata was provided uncurated.

Its CDR3 holds 15 amino acids, cysteine through phenylalanine. Only CDR3 DNA remains: 45 bases, in frame from the first base. In the germline V gene (reference sequence), CDR1 corresponds to SEHNR and CDR2 to FQNEAQ. The junction shows trimming of 1 base on V and 7 bases on J, plus 16 bases between the germline ends. Whole blood was collected in K2EDTA tubes by collaborating institutions according to the institutions' own protocols. For TCRbeta analysis, collaborators shipped samples in one of three forms: frozen whole blood, isolated PBMCs, or DNA extracted from either of those sample types. TCRbeta CDR3 regions were amplified from genomic DNA by means of the immunoSEQ Assay, a bias-controlled multiplex PCR. The authors' pipeline ran thus. The number of nucleated cells in each sample was estimated from the amplification of reference gene primers within the assay. To quantify the absolute abundance of each unique TCRbeta CDR3 rearrangement, sequence reads were collapsed and filtered. For each sample, productive Simpson clonality was calculated by taking the square root of Simpson's diversity index across productive rearrangements. TCRdb took this table from immuneACCESS and kept in-frame rearrangements with V and J called. Such tables lack part of the clones; where checked against another copy, unresolved V genes explain under half of the gap, and the rest is unexplained. V, J and clone size are taken as reported in that table, and D and trimming were inferred from the DNA itself. Present in this sample are about 320,000 clones, over 75% of which were seen just once. The ten largest clones take up approximately 7.5% of the sample.

The sequence links TRBV7-9 to TRBJ1-1; the D segment could be TRBD1, given 5 matching bases. This TCR derives from a human donor in a cohort sampled during active COVID-19. The sample was peripheral blood. The sequenced DNA: TGTGCCAGCAGCTTAGGAAATAGGGGAACTATTGAAGCTTTCTTT. Its protein reads: CASSLGNRGTIEAFF.